Below, 10 T cell receptor beta chains from the same sample are listed, as sequenced in a study of response to subunit inactivated influenza vaccine. TCRdb called the RT-PCR reads again in MiXCR, with one record for every CDR3 protein. This sample has 450,000 to 700,000 distinct CDR3 sequences; 14% occur once, and the top ten carry 11%. The sample in question was PBMCs from blood, obtained about 11 days after vaccination. The receptors were gathered from a man aged 50-59 years who received an inactivated influenza vaccine.

The chain uses TRBV12-3 or TRBV12-4 and TRBJ1-2; 8 bases agree with TRBD1. Trimming took 6 bases from V and 5 from J; bases not matched to a gene: 5. This CDR3 is built from 13 residues. CDR3 loop: CASSKDRAYGYTF. CDR3 bases: TGTGCCAGCAGCAAGGACAGGGCATATGGCTACACCTTC.

In this sample, this clonotype turned up many times. The chain couples TRBV28 to TRBJ1-5; 9 nucleotides align to TRBD1. CDR1 MDHEN and CDR2 SYDVKM come from the germline V gene. The CDR3 sequence is 16 residues long. Trimming at V came to 5 bases and at J to 3 bases, leaving 8 bases not matched to a gene. The CDR3 sequence is CASSTSGTGNNQPQHF. The CDR3 DNA reads as TGTGCCAGCAGTACCTCCGGGACAGGGAACAATCAGCCCCAGCATTTT.

The chain combines TRBV20-1 with TRBJ2-1, with 7 nucleotides matching TRBD1. Germline assignment: CDR1 DFQATT and CDR2 SNEGSKA (reference sequence). Germline trimming cut 6 bases from V and 9 bases from J; bases unmatched to any gene: 8. This CDR3 spans 12 amino acids. CDR3 bases: TGCAGTGCAAGCGTGACAGGGAGTGAGCAGTTCTTC. This encodes CSASVTGSEQFF.

This chain uses TRBV21-1 with TRBJ2-7. TRBV21-1 is designated a pseudogene. The CDR3 totals 15 residues. The chain's CDR3 is CASSKVDGSSYEQYF. The CDR3 coding sequence is TGTGCCAGCAGCAAAGTTGACGGGAGCTCCTACGAGCAGTACTTC.

This sequence joins TRBV12-3 or TRBV12-4 and TRBJ2-1; 8 bases line up with TRBD2. The length of the CDR3 is 16 residues. The V segment lost 2 bases and the J segment 3 bases; nucleotides outside the gene matches: 6. The DNA for the CDR3 is TGTGCCAGCAGTTTACGGGAGGGGACCATCTACAATGAGCAGTTCTTC. This sequence encodes CASSLREGTIYNEQFF.

The rearrangement joins TRBV18 to TRBJ1-4; D unresolved. Germline V gene sequence: CDR1 KGHSH, CDR2 LQKENI. Trimming pared 3 bases from V and 3 bases from J, leaving 11 bases between. The CDR3 runs to 15 residues. The CDR3 DNA follows: TGTGCCAGCTCACCCGGGTGGCAGTCTAATGAAAAACTGTTTTTT. Its protein is CASSPGWQSNEKLFF. The entire variable domain, with the rest obtained from reference TRBV18 and TRBJ1-4, is as follows: NAGVMQNPRHLVRRRGQEARLRCSPMKGHSHVYWYRQLPEEGLKFMVYLQKENIIDESGMPKERFSAEFPKEGPSILRIQQVVRGDSAAYFCASSPGWQSNEKLFFGSGTQLSVL.

The V call is TRBV28, the J call TRBJ2-7; D is possibly TRBD1 (5 bases). Germline V gives CDR1 MDHEN, CDR2 SYDVKM. CDR3 length equals 12 residues. Trimming pared 6 bases from V and 5 bases from J, leaving 11 bases between. The DNA for the CDR3 is TGTGCCAGCAGGGGGCTGGCCCACGAGCAGTACTTC. Its translation is CASRGLAHEQYF.

The rearrangement joins TRBV4-1 to TRBJ2-7; D is possibly TRBD2 (5 bases). Trimming left V 4 bases short and J 0 bases short, with 13 bases between. Looked up from germline, CDR1 is MGHRA and CDR2 is YSYEKL. This CDR3 comprises 15 residues. The CDR3 is CASSPPGFNSYEQYF. The DNA for the CDR3 is TGCGCCAGCAGCCCACCGGGGTTCAACTCCTACGAGCAGTACTTC.

This chain links TRBV20-1 with TRBJ2-7; the match to TRBD1 covers 8 bases. The V segment lost 5 bases and the J segment 4 bases; nucleotides outside the gene matches: 7. CDR3 length: 13 residues. The germline V gene has CDR1 DFQATT and CDR2 SNEGSKA (reference sequence). The CDR3 bases are TGCAGTGCTCCTTACAGGGGGTATTACGAGCAGTACTTC. Residues: CSAPYRGYYEQYF.

There are a few counts of this clonotype. This sequence joins TRBV9 and TRBJ2-1, with D possibly matching TRBD2 (6 bases). Germline V gives CDR1 SGDLS, CDR2 YYNGEE. With 2 bases removed from V and 0 bases from J, the gap between germline ends came to 9 bases. This CDR3 has 15 residues. In DNA, the CDR3 is TGTGCCAGCAGCGTCACGGGACTCTCCTACAATGAGCAGTTCTTC. It yields the protein CASSVTGLSYNEQFF.